Listed below are T cell receptor beta chains from one sample, sequenced in a study of T cells after somatic rescue of genetic block. The assay was immunoSEQ multiplex PCR, and TCRdb's table has in-frame clones only and misses some. This sample yields 110,000 or so clones, of which 80% to 95% are seen a single time; 1.4% belongs to the top ten. The source material was peripheral blood mononuclear cells (PBMCs). All receptors derive from a young woman. The CDR3 runs from the conserved cysteine through the conserved F or W. The D gene is left open where the match is weak. Size is omitted from some rows. Given values are once, few, many or a class for expanded clones.

TRBD2	TRBJ2-1	16	TRBV11-3	.	TGTGCCAGCAGCTTATATGGAGCGGGGGGAGGGAATGAGCAGTTCTTC	CASSLYGAGGGNEQFF
.	TRBJ1-4	14	TRBV6-1	.	TGTGCCAGCGGAACCATAACCCGTAATGAAAAACTGTTTTTT	CASGTITRNEKLFF
TRBD1	TRBJ2-7	15	TRBV11-3	.	TGTGCCAGCAGCCCGACCGGGACAGGGGCCTACGAGCAGTACTTC	CASSPTGTGAYEQYF
.	TRBJ1-1	13	TRBV5-1	.	TGCGCCAGCAGCTCGACACTTAACACTGAAGCTTTCTTT	CASSSTLNTEAFF
TRBD1	TRBJ1-5	16	TRBV29-1	.	TGCAGCGTTGAGACAGGGGCTAGTAATAGCAATCAGCCCCAGCATTTT	CSVETGASNSNQPQHF
.	TRBJ2-7	14	TRBV6-6	once	TGTGCCAGCAGACCCCGGGACACTTCCTACGAGCAGTACTTC	CASRPRDTSYEQYF
TRBD1	TRBJ1-1	15	TRBV5-6	.	TGTGCCAGCAGCGTGCAGGGGGCGCTGGGGGCTGAAGCTTTCTTT	CASSVQGALGAEAFF
.	TRBJ2-3	13	TRBV28	.	TGTGCCAGCAACGGGGGCGGGGAAGATACGCAGTATTTT	CASNGGGEDTQYF
.	TRBJ2-7	14	TRBV30	.	TGTGCCTGGAGTGTAGGAGTCTCCGGGGACGAGCAGTACTTC	CAWSVGVSGDEQYF
.	TRBJ1-1	11	TRBV27	once	TGTGCCAGCAGTAGGGGCACTGAAGCTTTCTTT	CASSRGTEAFF
TRBD2	TRBJ2-2	18	TRBV4-2	.	TGTGCCAGCAGCCTACAGACTAGCGGGGGCCAGAACACCGGGGAGCTGTTTTTT	CASSLQTSGGQNTGELFF
TRBD1	TRBJ1-2	19	TRBV30	.	TGTGCCTGGACTCACCCCGGGACAGGGGGAGCGAACCGTAACTATGGCTACACCTTC	CAWTHPGTGGANRNYGYTF
TRBD1	TRBJ2-7	12	TRBV25-1	once	TGTGCCAGCAGTGGTGCAGGGGACAGGGGGTACTTC	CASSGAGDRGYF
TRBD1	TRBJ2-6	15	TRBV5-1	once	TGCGCCAGCAGCATGGACAGGGTCGGGGCCAACGTCCTGACTTTC	CASSMDRVGANVLTF
.	TRBJ1-3	14	TRBV7-9	.	TGTGCCAGCAGCTTAGCTAACAGGGCATACACCATATATTTT	CASSLANRAYTIYF
.	TRBJ1-1	11	TRBV20-1	few	TGCAGTGCGGCAAAGGACACTGAAGCTTTCTTT	CSAAKDTEAFF
.	TRBJ1-1	14	TRBV11-2	.	TGTGCCAGCAGCTTAATCTCCACGGGTTCTGAAGCTTTCTTT	CASSLISTGSEAFF
TRBD2	TRBJ2-3	11	TRBV2	.	TGTGCCAGCAGTGGACTAGCGGGGCAGTATTTT	CASSGLAGQYF
.	TRBJ1-1	16	TRBV18	.	TGTGCCAGCTCACACCGGGACATAGATACGAACACTGAAGCTTTCTTT	CASSHRDIDTNTEAFF
.	TRBJ2-2	13	TRBV30	once	TGTGCCTGGAGTTGGATGCCCGCCGGGGAGCTGTTTTTT	CAWSWMPAGELFF
TRBD1	TRBJ2-2	15	TRBV6-1	.	TGTGCCAGCAGTGAAGGACAGGGAACCACCGGGGAGCTGTTTTTT	CASSEGQGTTGELFF
.	TRBJ1-5	15	TRBV27	.	TGTGCCAGCAGTTTGCGAAGGCTGGGGGATCAGCCCCAGCATTTT	CASSLRRLGDQPQHF
.	TRBJ2-6	15	TRBV6-1	.	TGTGCCAGCAGTGGAGAATACAGTGGGGCCAACGTCCTGACTTTC	CASSGEYSGANVLTF
TRBD1	TRBJ2-1	15	TRBV11-3	.	TGTGCCAGCAGCGACCGGGACAGCTCCTACAATGAGCAGTTCTTC	CASSDRDSSYNEQFF
.	TRBJ2-5	14	TRBV7-8	.	TGTGCCAGCAGCTTAGATCAGGGGTGGGCGGCCCAGTACTTC	CASSLDQGWAAQYF